The 12 T cell receptor beta chains listed next were all sequenced from one sample in a study of shared clonotypes between healthy human individuals (dated by TCRdb to the early 2020s). Libraries were constructed by the immunoSEQ multiplex PCR assay. Not all clones reach the TCRdb copy of this immuneACCESS table, which keeps in-frame sequences only. Checked studies attribute under half of the gap to unresolved V genes and leave the rest unexplained. In this sample the table shows roughly 530,000 clones, roughly 95% of which occur a single time. The biggest ten clones account for 0.06% of the sample. The sequenced sample consisted of naive CD4+ T cells sorted from blood. The sample's cell subset or site, from its label and the paper: CD45RA+ positively selected. The receptors were gathered from a woman in her twenties or thirties in good health.

The chain uses TRBV27 and TRBJ2-5, with 12 bases fitting TRBD2. The germline V gene has CDR1 MNHEY and CDR2 SMNVEV (reference sequence). V lost 0 bases and J lost 3; bases outside the gene matches: 8. The CDR3 runs to 18 residues. The DNA for the CDR3 is TGTGCCAGCAGTTTATCCGATCCTGGACTAGCGGGAAAAGAGACCCAGTACTTC. This encodes CASSLSDPGLAGKETQYF.

The rearrangement uses TRBV7-3 and TRBJ2-1; D is undetermined. Trimming removed 3 bases at V and 0 bases at J, with 9 bases between. Germline V lookup: CDR1 SGHTA, CDR2 FQGTGA. The CDR3 consists of 15 residues. The CDR3 sequence: CASSLDPSSYNEQFF. The CDR3 DNA is TGTGCCAGCAGCTTGGACCCCAGCTCCTACAATGAGCAGTTCTTC.

The rearrangement uses TRBV14 and TRBJ2-1; tentative D call: TRBD2 (6 bases). The CDR3 spans 15 residues. CDR1 SGHDN and CDR2 FVKESK come from the germline V gene. With 5 bases removed from V and 4 bases from J, the gap between germline ends came to 15 bases. The CDR3, as DNA: TGTGCCAGCAGCGAACAATTAGCGGAGTACAATGAGCAGTTCTTC. It specifies CASSEQLAEYNEQFF. The entire variable domain, with the rest obtained from reference TRBV14 and TRBJ2-1, is as follows: EAGVTQFPSHSVIEKGQTVTLRCDPISGHDNLYWYRRVMGKEIKFLLHFVKESKQDESGMPNNRFLAERTGGTYSTLKVQPAELEDSGVYFCASSEQLAEYNEQFFGPGTRLTVL.

The genes are TRBV10-3 and TRBJ1-1; D is uncertain. Trimming removed 3 bases from V and 3 bases from J, with 11 bases in between. Germline CDR1 is ENHRY and CDR2 is SYGVKD. The CDR3 extends over 14 amino acids. The CDR3 coding sequence is TGTGCCATCAGTGACGAGGAATCGTACACTGAAGCTTTCTTT. Protein product: CAISDEESYTEAFF.

J is TRBJ2-7 and V is TRBV2, with D perhaps assigned TRBD1 or TRBD2 (5 bases each). The CDR3 is made up of 15 amino acids. Germline CDR1 SNHLY, CDR2 FYNNEI. The V end was cut by 6 bases, the J end by 0 bases, with 15 bases between. The CDR3 nucleotides read TGTGCCAGCAGCCGGGAATTCGGGGCCTCCTACGAGCAGTACTTC. This codes for CASSREFGASYEQYF.

The chain links TRBV7-9 to TRBJ2-1, with 8 bases that match TRBD2. CDR3 size: 16 residues. V shed 4 bases, J shed 6 bases, and the junction held 11 bases outside the gene matches. CDR1 is SEHNR and CDR2 is FQNEAQ in the germline V gene (reference sequence). CDR3 sequence (DNA): TGTGCCAGCAGCTCACTCTCCGGGACTAGGAGCAATGAGCAGTTCTTC. It yields the protein CASSSLSGTRSNEQFF.

The V gene is TRBV21-1, the J gene TRBJ2-6; the table's D call TRBD1 went unverified against the DNA. TRBV21-1 corresponds to a pseudogene. CDR3 length equals 16 residues. The DNA for the CDR3 is TGTGCCAGCGAAAGGGGACAACCTTCTGGGGCCAACGTCCTGACTTTC. Translated: CASERGQPSGANVLTF.

The rearrangement uses TRBV19 and TRBJ2-1, with D uncertain. Trimming shortened V by 5 bases and J by 8 bases, and 10 bases separated the two germline ends. CDR1 is LNHDA and CDR2 is SQIVND in the germline V gene (reference sequence). The CDR3 extends over 12 amino acids. Written as DNA, the CDR3 is TGTGCCAGTAGTTTCGTAGGCTATGAGCAGTTCTTC. It translates to CASSFVGYEQFF.

V and J are TRBV27 and TRBJ2-7, with D perhaps assigned TRBD1 or TRBD2 (6 bases each). Germline CDR1 MNHEY, CDR2 SMNVEV (reference sequence). The CDR3 is 15 amino acids. V was clipped by 1 base and J by 0 bases, with 10 bases between them. The chain's CDR3 is CASSLFGGPSYEQYF. Written as DNA, the CDR3 is TGTGCCAGCAGTTTATTCGGGGGCCCCTCCTACGAGCAGTACTTC.

This clone appeared a few times. CDR3 sequence (DNA): TGTGCCAGCAGCTCGGACTACTACAATGAGCAGTTCTTC. Translated: CASSSDYYNEQFF. V and J are TRBV7-2 and TRBJ2-1; a weak D match, TRBD2 (6 bases). The V end lost 4 bases, the J end lost 3 bases, and 7 bases lay between the germline ends. Per germline, CDR1 SGHTA and CDR2 FQGNSA. This CDR3 comprises 13 residues.

The chain couples TRBV29-1 to TRBJ1-4, with a possible D match to TRBD1 (6 bases). The CDR3 is made up of 13 amino acids. CDR1 is SQVTM and CDR2 is ANQGSEA in the germline V gene. Trimming cost V 6 bases and J 7 bases, with 15 bases left between them. The CDR3 here is CSVEGGLGEKLFF. The CDR3, as DNA: TGCAGCGTCGAGGGGGGACTCGGTGAAAAACTGTTTTTT.

The chain joins TRBV5-8 to TRBJ1-2; D unclear. Looked up from germline, CDR1 is SGHTS and CDR2 is YDEGEE. V was clipped by 0 bases and J by 1 base, with 16 bases between them. The CDR3 has 17 amino acids. The CDR3 sequence: CASSLAGSYQINYGYTF. CDR3 coding DNA: TGTGCCAGCAGCTTGGCCGGTTCTTACCAGATTAACTATGGCTACACCTTC.